Ten or more counts support the clone carrying this TCR beta chain. The data originate from a study of T cells in Graves' hyperthyroidism and ophthalmopathy. Any patient presenting with uncontrolled infection, other autoimmune disease, pregnancy or lactation was left out. TCR beta CDR3 region amplification was performed from RNA transcripts. In the first-round RT-PCR of the TCR CDR3, the HTBI primer set was used. One entry per CDR3 protein, called by TCRdb with MiXCR from the multiplex PCR reads. The repertoire holds roughly 180,000 distinct CDR3 sequences, about 9.4% seen once, with about 20% in the top ten. CDR1 is DFQATT, CDR2 SNEGSKA, per germline (reference sequence). The CDR3 totals 14 residues. J gave up 6 bases and V 7 bases, and 14 bases lay outside the gene matches.

The source is a young woman with Graves' hyperthyroidism that later progressed to Graves' ophthalmopathy. Source material: blood. This chain connects TRBV20-1 to TRBJ2-7; 8 nucleotides agree with TRBD2. CDR3 bases: TGCAGTGTTCGAACCGGGACTAGGAGTTTCGAGCAGTACTTC. This translates into CSVRTGTRSFEQYF.